This passage covers 4 T cell receptor beta chains from one sample sequenced in a study of T-cell reconstitution after alpha-beta-depleted transplantation in children. Unique molecular identifiers were incorporated into the prepared TCRbeta library. TCRdb re-called the PCR reads with MiXCR, one entry per CDR3 protein. Found here are some 460,000 distinct CDR3 sequences, around 15% of them singletons; the top ten hold less than 30%. Sequencing was performed on PBMCs, mostly from graft donor cells, taken 360 days after TCRalphabeta/CD19-depleted stem cell transplant. Receptors were obtained from a boy less than two years old who had a stem cell transplant for Wiskott-Aldrich syndrome, so the T cells may come from the graft donor.

The genes are TRBV9 and TRBJ2-1; tentative D call: TRBD1 (5 bases). Germline CDR1 and CDR2: SGDLS and YYNGEE. The CDR3 runs to 16 residues. V lost 0 bases and J lost 4, with 14 bases in between. The CDR3 region is CASSVAPAGKYNEQFF. CDR3 in DNA: TGTGCCAGCAGCGTAGCTCCGGCAGGGAAATACAATGAGCAGTTCTTC.

The rearrangement joins TRBV20-1 to TRBJ2-1, with D uncertain. The CDR3 extends over 15 amino acids. Looked up from germline, CDR1 is DFQATT and CDR2 is SNEGSKA (reference sequence). The ends were cut back, 3 bases at V and 4 bases at J, with 16 bases in the middle. CDR3 sequence reads: CSASPLISVYNEQFF. The CDR3 region has the DNA TGCAGTGCTAGCCCGCTCATCTCCGTTTACAATGAGCAGTTCTTC.

A few counts support this clonotype. This chain uses TRBV29-1 with TRBJ2-3; possible D gene TRBD1, 5 bases. Germline V gene lookup returns CDR1 SQVTM and CDR2 ANQGSEA. Trimming pared 5 bases from V and 2 bases from J, leaving 11 bases between. The CDR3 has 13 amino acids. CDR3: CSVWGFYTDTQYF. CDR3 nucleotides: TGCAGCGTTTGGGGCTTTTACACAGATACGCAGTATTTT.

V usage is TRBV7-9 and J usage is TRBJ2-7; D uncertain. This CDR3 comprises 15 residues. Germline CDR1 reads SEHNR; CDR2 reads FQNEAQ (reference sequence). Trimming cost V 1 base and J 0 bases, with 10 bases left between them. The CDR3 nucleotides are TGTGCCAGCAGCTTAGATGCCTGGAGCTCCTACGAGCAGTACTTC. Translating it yields CASSLDAWSSYEQYF.